Below, one T cell receptor (beta chain) is given with its context. These data originate in a study of Ad26.COV2.S vaccination and SARS-CoV-2 variants. Study summary: Donor was in the COV1001 Ad26.COV2.S trial arm.

The treatment denotes: roughly 18 received Ad26.COV2.S at low or high dose, single or two shots; 5 received placebo; per-sample allocation not given. Material that was analyzed had been drawn on day 63 after the first vaccine or placebo injection. Immunization relied on an Ad26 vector, which expressed Wuhan-strain SARS-CoV-2 spike. CDR1 MNHEY and CDR2 SVGEGT come from the germline V gene. This CDR3 spans 13 amino acids. Trimming removed 4 bases from V and 3 bases from J, with 9 bases in between. TCRdb's table, derived via immunoSEQ multiplex PCR, lists solely in-frame clones and lacks some. The sample consists of hundreds of thousands of clones, over 75% of them appearing once.

The source was peripheral blood, collected in a trial of Ad26.COV2.S vaccine versus placebo. This clonotype was obtained from a person between 18 and 65 years old who received the Ad26.COV2.S COVID-19 vaccine or a placebo. This chain joins TRBV6-2 or TRBV6-3 and TRBJ1-1; D is possibly TRBD1 (5 bases). CDR3 amino acids: CASSSGAYTEAFF. DNA of the CDR3: TGTGCCAGCAGTTCCGGGGCATACACTGAAGCTTTCTTT.